One sample yielded the 27 T cell receptor beta chains listed below, sequenced in a study of a mutant IDH1 vaccine in newly diagnosed glioma. As for time point: week 35, safety follow-up. A 20-mer mutant IDH1 peptide at 300 ug was injected subcutaneously with topical imiquimod. This table comes from immunoSEQ multiplex PCR, and its TCRdb copy is limited to in-frame clones, with some not included. The table records nearly 55,000 clones, roughly 80% of them present only once. These TCRs' antigens remain unknown. Specimen: PBMCs, collected from a glioma patient whose treatment included an IDH1 peptide vaccine. These receptors were obtained from a woman younger than 35 with glioma.

The chain links TRBV28 to TRBJ2-5; 9 positions agree with TRBD1. This CDR3 contains 14 residues. The germline gives CDR1 MDHEN, CDR2 SYDVKM. V shed 5 bases and J 5 bases; nucleotides not matched to a gene: 6. The CDR3 spells CASSLTGGGETQYF. CDR3 DNA sequence: TGTGCCAGCAGTCTCACAGGGGGCGGGGAGACCCAGTACTTC. Based on the CDR3 plus reference TRBV28 and TRBJ2-5, the full variable domain is DVKVTQSSRYLVKRTGEKVFLECVQDMDHENMFWYRQDPGLGLRLIYFSYDVKMKEKGDIPEGYSVSREKKERFSLILESASTNQTSMYLCASSLTGGGETQYFGPGTRLLVL.

The chain carries TRBV2 and TRBJ2-2, with D maybe TRBD1 (6 bases). The CDR3 is 14 residues long. The V end lost 10 bases, the J end lost 2 bases, and 14 bases lay between the germline ends. Germline V gene lookup returns CDR1 SNHLY and CDR2 FYNNEI. CDR3 loop: CAKSQGPNTGELFF. CDR3 sequence (DNA): TGTGCCAAATCACAGGGACCCAACACCGGGGAGCTGTTTTTT.

The V and J genes are TRBV5-4 and TRBJ2-3, with D maybe TRBD2 (7 bases). The CDR3 is 18 residues long. CDR1 and CDR2 from the germline V gene are SGHNT and YYREEE (reference sequence). V was pared by 0 bases and J by 0 bases, with 17 bases between. The CDR3 DNA is TGTGCCAGCAGCTTGGGGTTGCGGGGAGGGACAAGCACAGATACGCAGTATTTT. Protein: CASSLGLRGGTSTDTQYF.

The V call is TRBV12-5, the J call TRBJ2-7, with D tentatively TRBD1 (6 bases). From germline, CDR1 is LGHNT and CDR2 FRNRAP. This CDR3 is 15 amino acids long. The V gene lost 7 bases and the J gene lost 2 bases, with 18 bases spanning the gap. The CDR3 loop is CASALVQGKTYEQYF. The CDR3 DNA sequence: TGTGCTAGTGCTCTGGTCCAGGGGAAAACCTACGAGCAGTACTTC. The entire variable domain, with the rest obtained from reference TRBV12-5 and TRBJ2-7, is as follows: DARVTQTPRHKVTEMGQEVTMRCQPILGHNTVFWYRQTMMQGLELLAYFRNRAPLDDSGMPKDRFSAEMPDATLATLKIQPSEPRDSAVYFCASALVQGKTYEQYFGPGTRLTVT.

The chain couples TRBV28 to TRBJ1-3, with D maybe TRBD1 (6 bases). The length of the CDR3 is 14 residues. CDR1 is MDHEN, CDR2 SYDVKM, per germline. V lost 7 bases to trimming and J lost 5 bases, with 15 bases between them. CDR3 protein: CASTLDSQRNTIYF. The CDR3 DNA is TGTGCCAGCACCTTGGACAGTCAGAGAAACACCATATATTTT.

This clone occurred a few times. The chain employs TRBV14 and TRBJ1-1, with D uncertain. This CDR3 is built from 15 residues. V dropped 0 bases and J dropped 9 bases, with 17 bases sitting between them. Germline CDR1 is SGHDN and CDR2 is FVKESK. DNA for the CDR3: TGTGCCAGCAGCCAAGATCTATGGGCCGGGAGAAAAGCTTTCTTT. It encodes CASSQDLWAGRKAFF.

This chain joins TRBV6-5 and TRBJ1-6; 9 positions agree with TRBD1. From germline, CDR1 is MNHEY and CDR2 SVGAGI. The ends lost 5 bases at V and 6 bases at J; junction bases unmatched: 5. CDR3 length: 15 amino acids. This CDR3 is CASSRGQGLNSPLHF. The CDR3 bases are TGTGCCAGCAGTCGCGGACAGGGGCTTAATTCACCCCTCCACTTT.

The V gene is TRBV6-5, the J gene TRBJ2-7, with unresolved D. V was shortened by 2 bases and J by 7 bases, with 12 bases between the two germline ends. This CDR3 has 13 amino acids. Germline CDR1 reads MNHEY; CDR2 reads SVGAGI. CDR3 nucleotides: TGTGCCAGCAGTTACACCGAAACGGATGAGCAGTACTTC. Amino acids: CASSYTETDEQYF.

This chain links TRBV6-4 with TRBJ2-3, with 9 bases that match TRBD2. The CDR3 extends over 17 amino acids. Losses at the gene ends were 3 bases for V and 2 bases for J; bases not matched to a gene: 9. Germline V gene lookup returns CDR1 MRHNA and CDR2 SNTAGT. The CDR3 DNA is TGTGCCAGCAGTGAGGGGGCTAGCGGGAACCCCACAGATACGCAGTATTTT. Translation: CASSEGASGNPTDTQYF.

This clone was found once. The rearrangement uses TRBV28 and TRBJ2-5, with TRBD2 matching over 10 bases. This CDR3 contains 15 residues. From germline, CDR1 is MDHEN and CDR2 SYDVKM. J lost 7 bases, V lost 6 bases, and 11 bases had no gene match. The CDR3 region is CASSRRAGGPGTQYF. For the CDR3, the DNA is TGTGCCAGCAGCCGACGAGCGGGAGGGCCGGGGACCCAGTACTTC.

The CDR3 bases are TGCAGCGTTTTAAGACCCCCCGGGACACGACAAGAGACCCAGTACTTC. Amino acids: CSVLRPPGTRQETQYF. The V call is TRBV29-1, the J call TRBJ2-5, with D possibly being TRBD1 (6 bases). V was trimmed by 5 bases and J by 2 bases, leaving 21 bases between them. The CDR3 is 16 amino acids. The germline gives CDR1 SQVTM, CDR2 ANQGSEA.

The rearrangement joins TRBV27 to TRBJ2-3, with D possibly TRBD2 on 6 matching bases. CDR3 length: 13 residues. Trimming stripped 6 bases from V and 3 bases from J, with 10 bases between. The V gene's germline CDR1 is MNHEY and CDR2 SMNVEV (reference sequence). The DNA for the CDR3 is TGTGCCAGCAGGGGACTGGGGACAGATACGCAGTATTTT. As protein: CASRGLGTDTQYF.

This CDR3 reads CASSSFQGQYF. CDR3 DNA: TGTGCCAGCAGTTCTTTTCAAGGGCAGTACTTC. The chain employs TRBV27 and TRBJ2-7, with D unclear. In germline, CDR1 is MNHEY, CDR2 SMNVEV (reference sequence). V was trimmed by 4 bases and J by 9 bases, leaving 10 bases between them. CDR3 length: 11 amino acids.

J is TRBJ2-7 and V is TRBV6-1; D unclear. Trimming removed 3 bases at V and 1 base at J, with 16 bases between. The CDR3 contains 16 residues. Per the germline V gene, CDR1 is MNHNS and CDR2 is SASEGT. The DNA for the CDR3 is TGTGCCAGCAGTGACCCCTGGGCGGAAAGGTCCTACGAGCAGTACTTC. As protein: CASSDPWAERSYEQYF.

The genes are TRBV4-1 and TRBJ1-1; 11 bases map to TRBD1. Trimming at V came to 4 bases and at J to 7 bases, leaving 5 bases not matched to a gene. Germline-derived CDR1 and CDR2 are MGHRA and YSYEKL. There are 14 residues in the CDR3. As DNA, the CDR3 is TGCGCCAGCAGCCTTGGACAGGGGGCTGGTGAAGCTTTCTTT. Translation gives CASSLGQGAGEAFF.

This clone was picked up one time. The chain links TRBV6-1 to TRBJ1-5; TRBD1 might be the D (5 bases). Per the germline V gene, CDR1 is MNHNS and CDR2 is SASEGT. V shed 5 bases and J shed 6 bases, with 14 bases lying between them. This CDR3 is built from 14 residues. CDR3 in amino acids: CASSNSGGVQPQHF. CDR3 nucleotide sequence: TGTGCCAGCAGTAATTCCGGGGGGGTTCAGCCCCAGCATTTT.

In this sample, this clone turned up once. The rearrangement links TRBV11-3 to TRBJ2-1; possible D gene TRBD2, 6 bases. This CDR3 spans 15 amino acids. Germline V lookup: CDR1 SGHNT, CDR2 YENEEA. V gave up 2 bases and J gave up 6 bases, with 14 bases separating them. The CDR3 reads CASSLRLVDPNEQFF. The CDR3 bases are TGTGCCAGCAGCTTAAGACTAGTGGACCCCAATGAGCAGTTCTTC.

This chain joins TRBV7-3 and TRBJ2-7; TRBD1 matches at 8 bases. V lost 2 bases, J lost 6 bases, and 6 bases stayed unmatched. This CDR3 spans 14 amino acids. CDR1 is SGHTA, CDR2 FQGTGA, per germline. CDR3 coding DNA: TGTGCCAGCAGCTTAGGGTTACAGGGGGGCGAGCAGTACTTC. Residues: CASSLGLQGGEQYF.

The V gene is TRBV7-2, the J gene TRBJ1-4; perhaps TRBD1 as D (6 bases). The V end was cut by 2 bases, the J end by 5 bases, with 15 bases between. Germline V gives CDR1 SGHTA, CDR2 FQGNSA. The CDR3 covers 16 residues. The DNA for the CDR3 is TGTGCCAGCAGCTTAAGCAGGGACACACGAAATGAAAAACTGTTTTTT. Encoded protein: CASSLSRDTRNEKLFF. The full variable domain, rest sourced from reference TRBV7-2 and TRBJ1-4, is GAGVSQSPSNKVTEKGKDVELRCDPISGHTALYWYRQSLGQGLEFLIYFQGNSAPDKSGLPSDRFSAERTGGSVSTLTIQRTQQEDSAVYLCASSLSRDTRNEKLFFGSGTQLSVL.

The V gene is TRBV5-5, the J gene TRBJ1-3; D is ambiguous. The CDR3 covers 16 residues. Germline CDR1 SGHKS, CDR2 YYEKEE (reference sequence). V was trimmed by 2 bases and J by 0 bases, leaving 12 bases between them. DNA for the CDR3: TGTGCCAGCAGCTTTCTCGCACTTCTCTCTGGAAACACCATATATTTT. Translating it yields CASSFLALLSGNTIYF.

The chain has TRBV2 and TRBJ1-3; D is uncertain. Germline-derived CDR1 and CDR2 are SNHLY and FYNNEI. There are 13 residues in the CDR3. The V end lost 8 bases, the J end lost 7 bases, and 15 bases lay between the germline ends. This chain's CDR3 is CASCPSTGNTIYF. Here the CDR3 DNA reads TGTGCCAGCTGCCCGTCGACGGGCAACACCATATATTTT.

The J gene is TRBJ2-7, the V gene TRBV5-1; D perhaps matches TRBD2 (5 bases). Germline CDR1 SGHRS, CDR2 YFSETQ. V lost 4 bases and J lost 0, with 20 bases in between. The CDR3 has 17 residues. In nucleotides, the CDR3 is TGCGCCAGCAGCCTTGCGGGTCAGGCAGGTAACTCCTACGAGCAGTACTTC. Its translation: CASSLAGQAGNSYEQYF.

This clone was detected a few times. This sequence joins TRBV6-4 and TRBJ1-1, with 7 bases fitting TRBD1. Germline V gene lookup returns CDR1 MRHNA and CDR2 SNTAGT. The CDR3 runs to 15 residues. V lost 2 bases to trimming and J lost 1 base; unmatched junction nucleotides: 4. CDR3 coding DNA: TGTGCCAGCAGTGACGGTGACAGGGAGAACACTGAAGCTTTCTTT. It translates to CASSDGDRENTEAFF.

This clone was recorded once. The chain carries TRBV11-2 and TRBJ1-1, with a possible D match to TRBD1 (6 bases). V was trimmed by 1 base and J by 1 base, leaving 10 bases between them. The CDR3 length is 15 residues. In germline, CDR1 is SGHAT, CDR2 FQNNGV. The CDR3 nucleotides read TGTGCCAGCAGCTTAGGGGGGGCAGGGAACACTGAAGCTTTCTTT. Its translation: CASSLGGAGNTEAFF.

The rearrangement links TRBV29-1 to TRBJ2-7; 10 bases are shared with TRBD1. The CDR3 runs 13 residues. Germline V gene sequence: CDR1 SQVTM, CDR2 ANQGSEA. V shed 7 bases and J 4 bases; nucleotides not matched to a gene: 7. This chain's CDR3 is CSAIRGQGYEQYF. In nucleotides, the CDR3 is TGCAGCGCCATCCGGGGACAGGGGTACGAGCAGTACTTC.

The gene calls are TRBV2 and TRBJ2-7; weak D call: TRBD2 (5 bases). Germline assignment: CDR1 SNHLY and CDR2 FYNNEI. The CDR3 runs to 14 residues. V was cut by 5 bases and J by 3 bases, with 14 bases left in between. The CDR3 is CASSTPLGSYEQYF. The CDR3 coding sequence is TGTGCCAGCAGTACCCCCCTGGGGAGCTACGAGCAGTACTTC.

The chain recombines TRBV5-6 with TRBJ2-2; D uncertain. Trimming pared 0 bases from V and 6 bases from J, leaving 6 bases between. CDR1 is SGHDT and CDR2 is YYEEEE in the germline V gene. The CDR3 extends over 13 amino acids. Here the CDR3 reads CASSLAGPGELFF. The CDR3 DNA reads TGTGCCAGCAGCTTGGCTGGCCCCGGGGAGCTGTTTTTT.